These 21 T cell receptor beta chains were sequenced from one sample in a study of T cell changes during pregnancy in multiple sclerosis. Sequenced by immunoSEQ multiplex PCR; TCRdb stores in-frame clones only, minus some. The sample lists fewer than 110,000 clones; about nine tenths were seen once. The sample was peripheral blood, taken in the third trimester of pregnancy. The receptors shown here come from a female donor in good health, enrolled as a control in a pregnancy study.

The rearrangement joins TRBV6-6 to TRBJ1-2; D possibly corresponds to TRBD1 (6 bases). This CDR3 region has 15 residues. Germline-derived CDR1 and CDR2 are MNHNY and SVGAGI (reference sequence). V lost 2 bases and J lost 10, with 20 bases in between. CDR3 region: CASSYTGQKEELYTF. The CDR3 coding sequence is TGTGCCAGCAGTTACACAGGGCAGAAAGAAGAACTCTACACCTTC.

This chain's CDR3 is CASGEMNSNYGYTF. The DNA of the CDR3 is TGTGCCAGTGGAGAGATGAATTCTAACTATGGCTACACCTTC. The genes are TRBV11-3 and TRBJ1-2; D remains ambiguous. Deletions cut 9 bases from V and 0 bases from J, with 14 bases between. Germline lookup yields CDR1 SGHNT and CDR2 YENEEA. The CDR3 runs to 14 residues.

The chain's CDR3 is CAITPGQSKREKLFF. In DNA form, the CDR3 reads TGTGCCATCACCCCCGGACAGTCGAAGAGAGAAAAACTGTTTTTT. V gene TRBV10-3 combines with J gene TRBJ1-4; weak D call: TRBD1 (6 bases). Trimming pared 7 bases from V and 8 bases from J, leaving 20 bases between. Per the germline V gene, CDR1 is ENHRY and CDR2 is SYGVKD. This CDR3 comprises 15 residues.

On this clone itself: Compared with germline, one end of the junction differs, possibly owing to a read error. The gene calls are TRBV6-5 and TRBJ2-1, with 7 bases that match TRBD2. This CDR3 is built from 12 residues. CDR1 and CDR2 (germline): MNHEY, SVGAGI. This CDR3 reads CASSFSSGSRIF. CDR3 bases: TGTGCCAGCAGTTTCTCTAGCGGCTCGAGGATCTTC.

The chain has TRBV6-1 and TRBJ2-3, with 7 bases aligning to TRBD2. The CDR3 sequence is 15 residues long. Germline V gene data show CDR1 as MNHNS and CDR2 as SASEGT. The trim removed 5 bases at V and 2 bases at J, leaving 7 bases unmatched. Here the CDR3 reads CASSPWGGYTDTQYF. The DNA for the CDR3 is TGTGCCAGCAGTCCCTGGGGGGGATACACAGATACGCAGTATTTT.

The V and J genes are TRBV25-1 and TRBJ2-7; 8 bases are shared with TRBD1. Germline V gives CDR1 MGHDK, CDR2 SYGVNS. J gave up 4 bases and V 5 bases, and 10 bases lay outside the gene matches. This CDR3 comprises 15 residues. CDR3 residues: CASSPSNRGSYEQYF. The CDR3 coding sequence is TGTGCCAGCAGTCCCTCCAACAGGGGGTCTTACGAGCAGTACTTC.

The chain has TRBV7-9 and TRBJ2-3; TRBD2 aligns across 8 bases. Germline CDR1 and CDR2: SEHNR and FQNEAQ (reference sequence). Trimming removed 0 bases from V and 3 bases from J; junction bases left unmatched: 8. The CDR3 length is 17 residues. CDR3: CASSLAIGGGKTDTQYF. CDR3 DNA: TGTGCCAGCAGCTTAGCGATCGGCGGGGGGAAAACAGATACGCAGTATTTT.

The chain is built from TRBV7-9 and TRBJ2-7; TRBD1 aligns across 7 bases. With V trimmed by 1 base and J by 3 bases, 3 bases remained unmatched. Per the germline V gene, CDR1 is SEHNR and CDR2 is FQNEAQ (reference sequence). The CDR3 is 14 amino acids. The CDR3 region is CASSLEGARYEQYF. CDR3 in DNA: TGTGCCAGCAGCTTAGAGGGGGCACGCTACGAGCAGTACTTC.

The CDR3 reads CASSFGTGEYGYTF. CDR3 DNA sequence: TGCGCCAGCAGCTTCGGGACAGGGGAGTATGGCTACACCTTC. This chain joins TRBV5-1 and TRBJ1-2; 10 nucleotides align to TRBD1. Germline CDR1 and CDR2: SGHRS and YFSETQ. This CDR3 has 14 amino acids. V lost 2 bases and J lost 5; bases outside the gene matches: 3. The full variable domain, in which reference TRBV5-1 and TRBJ1-2 provide the parts outside the CDR3, is KAGVTQTPRYLIKTRGQQVTLSCSPISGHRSVSWYQQTPGQGLQFLFEYFSETQRNKGNFPGRFSGRQFSNSRSEMNVSTLELGDSALYLCASSFGTGEYGYTFGSGTRLTVV.

The chain combines TRBV4-3 with TRBJ2-4; 7 nucleotides align to TRBD2. This CDR3 is 14 amino acids long. With V trimmed by 1 base and J by 5 bases, 2 bases remained unmatched. Germline assignment: CDR1 LGHNA and CDR2 YSLEER. The CDR3 DNA reads TGCGCCAGCAGCCAAGCCCGGGGGGAAAACATTCAGTACTTC. This codes for CASSQARGENIQYF.

This clone appeared a single time. The gene calls are TRBV6-5 and TRBJ2-1; 7 bases match TRBD1. Germline V lookup: CDR1 MNHEY, CDR2 SVGAGI. This CDR3 contains 14 residues. Losses at the gene ends were 0 bases for V and 5 bases for J; bases not matched to a gene: 1. The CDR3, as DNA: TGTGCCAGCAGTTACTCAGGACAGGACAATGAGCAGTTCTTC. Amino acid sequence: CASSYSGQDNEQFF.

V and J are TRBV29-1 and TRBJ1-1; a possible D gene is TRBD1 (6 bases). The V end was cut by 6 bases, the J end by 3 bases, with 14 bases between. Germline V gene data show CDR1 as SQVTM and CDR2 as ANQGSEA. This CDR3 is 13 amino acids long. CDR3 in DNA: TGCAGCGTGAGCTACAGGGCGGACACTGAAGCTTTCTTT. Translation: CSVSYRADTEAFF.

The J gene is TRBJ1-2, the V gene TRBV18, with a weak D call TRBD1 (6 bases). V lost 3 bases and J 8 bases, leaving 10 bases between the germline ends. The CDR3 runs to 12 residues. CDR1 is KGHSH and CDR2 is LQKENI in the germline V gene. In DNA, the CDR3 is TGTGCCAGCTCACCCGCGGGGGGCGGCTACACCTTC. Protein product: CASSPAGGGYTF.

The rearrangement joins TRBV11-3 to TRBJ2-3; 12 bases align to TRBD2. The CDR3 is made up of 17 amino acids. V was pared by 3 bases and J by 5 bases, with 9 bases of the junction left unmatched. The germline V gene has CDR1 SGHNT and CDR2 YENEEA. The CDR3 here is CASSFVLAGGYLDTQYF. In nucleotides, the CDR3 is TGTGCCAGCAGCTTTGTACTAGCGGGGGGTTACTTAGATACGCAGTATTTT.

The count of this clone is one. V and J are TRBV9 and TRBJ2-2; D might be TRBD2 (6 bases). Trimming took off 4 bases at V and 0 bases at J, with 13 bases between the two ends. This CDR3 is built from 16 residues. From germline, CDR1 is SGDLS and CDR2 YYNGEE. CDR3 region: CASSPWRGANTGELFF. In DNA, the CDR3 is TGTGCCAGCAGCCCATGGAGGGGCGCGAACACCGGGGAGCTGTTTTTT.

Of note for this clone: Other DNA sequences from this sample encode an identical CDR3 as well. The chain carries TRBV9 and TRBJ2-2, with 8 bases aligning to TRBD2. Per the germline V gene, CDR1 is SGDLS and CDR2 is YYNGEE. The CDR3 contains 14 residues. Losses at the gene ends were 5 bases for V and 3 bases for J; bases not matched to a gene: 3. CDR3 residues: CASRHSGDTGELFF. The DNA of the CDR3 is TGTGCCAGCAGACATAGCGGGGACACCGGGGAGCTGTTTTTT.

The genes are TRBV5-6 and TRBJ1-2; 10 positions match TRBD1. Looked up from germline, CDR1 is SGHDT and CDR2 is YYEEEE. The CDR3 consists of 14 residues. V shed 2 bases and J 3 bases; nucleotides not matched to a gene: 1. CDR3 sequence reads: CASSFGTGDYGYTF. CDR3 in DNA: TGTGCCAGCAGCTTCGGGACAGGGGACTATGGCTACACCTTC.

This rearrangement joins TRBV27 to TRBJ2-3; 7 bases map to TRBD1. The V gene's germline CDR1 is MNHEY and CDR2 SMNVEV (reference sequence). This CDR3 is built from 14 residues. Trimming took 7 bases from V and 2 from J; bases not matched to a gene: 6. CDR3 in DNA: TGTGCCAGCACCGTCAGGGGGATCACAGATACGCAGTATTTT. Residues: CASTVRGITDTQYF.

Here the CDR3 reads CASSAGEWYEQYF. The CDR3 bases are TGTGCCAGCTCCGCAGGGGAGTGGTACGAGCAGTACTTC. The V call is TRBV2, the J call TRBJ2-7, with D perhaps TRBD1 (6 bases). The CDR3 runs 13 residues. Trimming shortened V by 8 bases and J by 4 bases, and 15 bases separated the two germline ends. Germline-derived CDR1 and CDR2 are SNHLY and FYNNEI.

This chain connects TRBV27 to TRBJ1-1; D is possibly TRBD1 (6 bases). The germline V gene encodes CDR1 MNHEY and CDR2 SMNVEV (reference sequence). V lost 0 bases, J lost 4 bases, and 18 bases lay in between. The CDR3 is made up of 17 amino acids. The CDR3, as DNA: TGTGCCAGCAGTTTATCGATTGCGGCCAGGGGACCCACTGAAGCTTTCTTT. Encoded protein: CASSLSIAARGPTEAFF.

CDR3 loop: CASSSDRSSGNTIYF. The CDR3 DNA reads as TGCGCCAGCAGTTCGGACAGGAGCTCTGGAAACACCATATATTTT. The chain is built from TRBV5-1 and TRBJ1-3, with TRBD1 identical over 7 bases. Per the germline V gene, CDR1 is SGHRS and CDR2 is YFSETQ. Losses at the gene ends were 5 bases for V and 0 bases for J; bases not matched to a gene: 5. CDR3 length equals 15 residues.